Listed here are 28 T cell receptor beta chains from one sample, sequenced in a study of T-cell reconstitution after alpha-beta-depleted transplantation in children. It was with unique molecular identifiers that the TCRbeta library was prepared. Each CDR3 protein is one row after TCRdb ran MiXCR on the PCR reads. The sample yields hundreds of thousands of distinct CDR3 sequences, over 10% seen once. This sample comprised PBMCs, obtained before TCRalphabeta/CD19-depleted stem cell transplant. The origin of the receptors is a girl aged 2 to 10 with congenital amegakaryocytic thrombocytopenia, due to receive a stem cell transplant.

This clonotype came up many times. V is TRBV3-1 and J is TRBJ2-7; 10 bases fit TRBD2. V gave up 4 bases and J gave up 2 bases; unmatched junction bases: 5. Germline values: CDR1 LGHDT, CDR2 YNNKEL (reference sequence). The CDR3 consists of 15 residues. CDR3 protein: CASSPGLATTYEQYF. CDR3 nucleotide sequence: TGTGCCAGCAGCCCGGGACTAGCGACCACCTACGAGCAGTACTTC.

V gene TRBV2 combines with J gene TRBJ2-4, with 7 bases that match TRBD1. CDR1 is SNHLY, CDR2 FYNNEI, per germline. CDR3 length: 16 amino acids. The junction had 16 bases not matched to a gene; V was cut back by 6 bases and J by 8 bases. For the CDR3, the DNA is TGTGCCAGCAGATCGATGACAGGGTTGGGATCGGACATTCAGTACTTC. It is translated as CASRSMTGLGSDIQYF.

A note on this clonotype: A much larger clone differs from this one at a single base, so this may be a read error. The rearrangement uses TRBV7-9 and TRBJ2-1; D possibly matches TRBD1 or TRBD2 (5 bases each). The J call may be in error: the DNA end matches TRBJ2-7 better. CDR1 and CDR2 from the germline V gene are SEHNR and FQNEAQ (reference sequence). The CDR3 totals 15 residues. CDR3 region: CASSLGPISYNEQYF. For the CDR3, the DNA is TGTGCCAGCAGCTTGGGACCGATCTCCTACAATGAGCAGTACTTC.

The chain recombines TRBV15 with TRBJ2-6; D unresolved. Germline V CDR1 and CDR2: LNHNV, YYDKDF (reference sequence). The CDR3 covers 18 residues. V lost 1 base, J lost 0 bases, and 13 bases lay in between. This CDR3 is CATSRAELGNSGANVLTF. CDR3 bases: TGTGCCACCAGCAGAGCCGAACTGGGAAACTCTGGGGCCAACGTCCTGACTTTC.

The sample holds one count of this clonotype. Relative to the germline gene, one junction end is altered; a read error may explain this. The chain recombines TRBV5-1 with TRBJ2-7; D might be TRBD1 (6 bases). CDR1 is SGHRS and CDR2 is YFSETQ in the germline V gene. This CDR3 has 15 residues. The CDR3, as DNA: TGCGCCAGCAGCTTGGTGGCAGGGGAAGTCCACGAGCAGAACTTC. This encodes CASSLVAGEVHEQNF.

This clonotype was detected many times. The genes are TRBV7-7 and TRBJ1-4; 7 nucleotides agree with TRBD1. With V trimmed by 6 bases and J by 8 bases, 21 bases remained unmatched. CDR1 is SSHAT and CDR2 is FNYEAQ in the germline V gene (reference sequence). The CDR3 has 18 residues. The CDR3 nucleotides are TGTGCCAGCAGTAATCCCCCCAGGCACAGGGGCCAAGGGGAAAAACTGTTTTTT. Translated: CASSNPPRHRGQGEKLFF.

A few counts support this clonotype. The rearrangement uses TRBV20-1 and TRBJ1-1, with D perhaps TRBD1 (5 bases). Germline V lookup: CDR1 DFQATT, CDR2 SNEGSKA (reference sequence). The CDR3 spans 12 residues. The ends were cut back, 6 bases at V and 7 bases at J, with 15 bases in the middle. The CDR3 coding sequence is TGCAGTGCCACCGGGACGCTCAGTGAAGCTTTCTTT. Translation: CSATGTLSEAFF.

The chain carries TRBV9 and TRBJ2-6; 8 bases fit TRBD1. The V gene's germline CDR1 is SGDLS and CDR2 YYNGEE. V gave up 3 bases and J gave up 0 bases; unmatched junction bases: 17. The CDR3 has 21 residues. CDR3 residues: CASSGFPDRVPTFSGANVLTF. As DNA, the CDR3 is TGTGCCAGCAGCGGTTTCCCGGACAGGGTGCCTACCTTCTCTGGGGCCAACGTCCTGACTTTC.

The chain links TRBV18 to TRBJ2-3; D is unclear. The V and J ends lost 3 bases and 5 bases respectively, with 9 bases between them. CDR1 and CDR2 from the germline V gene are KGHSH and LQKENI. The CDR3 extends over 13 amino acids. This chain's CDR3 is CASSPYDKDTQYF. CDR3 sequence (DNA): TGTGCCAGCTCACCCTACGACAAAGATACGCAGTATTTT.

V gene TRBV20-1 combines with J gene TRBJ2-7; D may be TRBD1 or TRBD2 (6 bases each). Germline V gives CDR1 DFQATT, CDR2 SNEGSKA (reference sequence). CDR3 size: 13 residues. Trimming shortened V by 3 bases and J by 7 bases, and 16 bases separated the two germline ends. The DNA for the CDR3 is TGCAGTGCTAGGGACCCGGGGGCGAGAGAGCAGTACTTC. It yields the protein CSARDPGAREQYF.

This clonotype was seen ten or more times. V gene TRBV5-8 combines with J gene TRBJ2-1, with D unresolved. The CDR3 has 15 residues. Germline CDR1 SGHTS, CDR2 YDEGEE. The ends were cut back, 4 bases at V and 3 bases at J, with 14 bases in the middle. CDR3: CASSGLVAFYNEQFF. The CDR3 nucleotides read TGTGCCAGCAGCGGGCTAGTCGCCTTCTACAATGAGCAGTTCTTC. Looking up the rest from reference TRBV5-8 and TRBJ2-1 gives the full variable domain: EAGVTQSPTHLIKTRGQQATLRCSPISGHTSVYWYQQALGLGLQFLLWYDEGEERNRGNFPPRFSGRQFPNYSSELNVNALELEDSALYLCASSGLVAFYNEQFFGPGTRLTVL.

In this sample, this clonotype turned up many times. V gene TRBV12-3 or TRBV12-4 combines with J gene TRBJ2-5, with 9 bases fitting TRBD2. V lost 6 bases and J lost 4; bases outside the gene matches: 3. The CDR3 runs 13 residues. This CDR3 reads CASSGLARETQYF. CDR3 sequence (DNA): TGTGCCAGCAGCGGACTAGCGCGAGAGACCCAGTACTTC.

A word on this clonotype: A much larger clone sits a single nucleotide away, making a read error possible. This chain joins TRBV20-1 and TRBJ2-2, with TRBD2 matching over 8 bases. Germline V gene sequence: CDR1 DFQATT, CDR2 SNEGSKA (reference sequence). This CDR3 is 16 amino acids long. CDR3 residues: CCAPGNTGLGTGELFF. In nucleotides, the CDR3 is TGCTGTGCTCCAGGCAACACGGGACTAGGCACCGGGGAGCTGTTTTTT.

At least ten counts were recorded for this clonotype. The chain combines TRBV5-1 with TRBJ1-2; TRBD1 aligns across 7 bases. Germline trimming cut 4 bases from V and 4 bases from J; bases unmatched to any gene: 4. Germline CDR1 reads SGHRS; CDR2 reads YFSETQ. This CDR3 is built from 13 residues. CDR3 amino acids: CASSTRDSYGYTF. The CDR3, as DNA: TGCGCCAGCAGCACCCGGGACAGCTATGGCTACACCTTC.

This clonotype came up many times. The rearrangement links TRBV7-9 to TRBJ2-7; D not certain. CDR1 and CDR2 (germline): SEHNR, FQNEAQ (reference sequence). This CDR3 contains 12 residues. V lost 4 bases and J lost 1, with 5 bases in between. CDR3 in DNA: TGTGCCAGCAGCTCTAGGTCCTACGAGCAGTACTTC. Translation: CASSSRSYEQYF.

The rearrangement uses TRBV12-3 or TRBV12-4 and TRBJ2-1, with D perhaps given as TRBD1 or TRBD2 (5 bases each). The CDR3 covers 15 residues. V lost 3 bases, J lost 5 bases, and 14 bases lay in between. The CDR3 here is CASSFRSRDHNEQFF. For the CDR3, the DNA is TGTGCCAGCAGTTTTCGTTCCCGGGACCACAATGAGCAGTTCTTC.

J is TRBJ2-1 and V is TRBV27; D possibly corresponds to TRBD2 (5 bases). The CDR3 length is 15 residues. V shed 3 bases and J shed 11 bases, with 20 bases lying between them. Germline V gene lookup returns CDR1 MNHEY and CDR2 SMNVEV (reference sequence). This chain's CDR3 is CASSLSRLPGGKQFF. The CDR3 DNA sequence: TGTGCCAGCAGTTTGTCCCGACTACCCGGAGGTAAGCAGTTCTTC.

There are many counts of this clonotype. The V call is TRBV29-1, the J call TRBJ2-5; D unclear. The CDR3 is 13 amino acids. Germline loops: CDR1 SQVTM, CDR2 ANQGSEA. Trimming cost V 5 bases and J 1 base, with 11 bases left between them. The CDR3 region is CSVPLGSQETQYF. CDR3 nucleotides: TGCAGCGTTCCCCTGGGCAGCCAAGAGACCCAGTACTTC. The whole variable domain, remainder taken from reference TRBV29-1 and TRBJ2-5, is SAVISQKPSRDICQRGTSLTIQCQVDSQVTMMFWYRQQPGQSLTLIATANQGSEATYESGFVIDKFPISRPNLTFSTLTVSNMSPEDSSIYLCSVPLGSQETQYFGPGTRLLVL.

The CDR3 DNA follows: TGTGCCAGCAGTTACTCCATGGGGGGTTTAGCCAAAAACATTCAGTACTTC. Translated, it gives CASSYSMGGLAKNIQYF. The rearrangement links TRBV6-5 to TRBJ2-4, with D tentatively TRBD2 (6 bases). The CDR3 covers 17 residues. Germline V CDR1 and CDR2: MNHEY, SVGAGI. Trimming removed 0 bases at V and 0 bases at J, with 12 bases between.

The CDR3, as DNA: TGTGCCAGCACCCGACTTGCTCCCTACGAGCAGTACTTC. It translates to CASTRLAPYEQYF. The chain is built from TRBV12-3 or TRBV12-4 and TRBJ2-7; D remains unclear. The CDR3 extends over 13 amino acids. Between the trimmed V and J ends, which lost 7 bases and 2 bases, there was a span of 12 bases.

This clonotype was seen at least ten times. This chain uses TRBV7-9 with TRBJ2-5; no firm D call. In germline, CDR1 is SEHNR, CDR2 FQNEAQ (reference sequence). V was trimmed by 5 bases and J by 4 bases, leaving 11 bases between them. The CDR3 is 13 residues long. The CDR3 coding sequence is TGTGCCAGCAGCGAGCACGTCGGAGAGACCCAGTACTTC. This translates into CASSEHVGETQYF.

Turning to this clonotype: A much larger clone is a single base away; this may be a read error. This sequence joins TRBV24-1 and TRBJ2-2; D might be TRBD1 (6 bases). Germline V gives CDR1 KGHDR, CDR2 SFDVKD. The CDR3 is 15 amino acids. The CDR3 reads CATSDWGTTTWELFF. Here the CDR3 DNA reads TGTGCCACCAGTGATTGGGGGACAACCACCTGGGAGCTGTTTTTT.

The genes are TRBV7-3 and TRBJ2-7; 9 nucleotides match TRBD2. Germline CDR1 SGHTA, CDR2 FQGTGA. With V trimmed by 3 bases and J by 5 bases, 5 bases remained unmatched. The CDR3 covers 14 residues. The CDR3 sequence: CASSFSGREDEQYF. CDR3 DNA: TGTGCCAGCAGCTTTAGCGGGAGAGAGGACGAGCAGTACTTC.

The CDR3 sequence is CASSLGIGVEQYF. The CDR3 coding sequence is TGTGCCAGCAGCTTAGGAATTGGAGTCGAGCAGTACTTC. The V call is TRBV7-9, the J call TRBJ2-7, with D unresolved. Germline-derived CDR1 and CDR2 are SEHNR and FQNEAQ (reference sequence). This CDR3 contains 13 residues. Trimming removed 1 base from V and 6 bases from J, with 10 bases in between.

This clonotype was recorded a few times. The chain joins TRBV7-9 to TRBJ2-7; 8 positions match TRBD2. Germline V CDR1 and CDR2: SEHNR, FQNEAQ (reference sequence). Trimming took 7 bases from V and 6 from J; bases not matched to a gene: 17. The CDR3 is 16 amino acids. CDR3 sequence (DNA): TGTGCCAGCACCACCTATCACACGGGAGGGCCAATCGAGCAGTACTTC. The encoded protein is CASTTYHTGGPIEQYF.

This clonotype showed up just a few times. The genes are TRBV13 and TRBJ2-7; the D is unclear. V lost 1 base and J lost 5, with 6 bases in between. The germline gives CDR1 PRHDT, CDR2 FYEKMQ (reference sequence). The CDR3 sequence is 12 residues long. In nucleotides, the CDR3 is TGTGCCAGCAGCTTAGAGTCCGACGAGCAGTACTTC. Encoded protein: CASSLESDEQYF.

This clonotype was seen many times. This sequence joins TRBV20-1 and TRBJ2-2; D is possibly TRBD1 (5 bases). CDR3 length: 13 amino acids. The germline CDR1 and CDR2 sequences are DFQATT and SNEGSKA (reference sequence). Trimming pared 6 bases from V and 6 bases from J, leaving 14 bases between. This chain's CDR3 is CSARWGGPGELFF. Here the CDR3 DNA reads TGCAGTGCGCGATGGGGCGGACCCGGGGAGCTGTTTTTT.

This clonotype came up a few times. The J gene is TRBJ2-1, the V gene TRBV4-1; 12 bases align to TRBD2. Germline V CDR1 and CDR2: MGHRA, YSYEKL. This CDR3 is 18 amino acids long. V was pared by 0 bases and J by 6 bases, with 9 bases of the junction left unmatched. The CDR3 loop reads CASSQDLRLAGDSNEQFF. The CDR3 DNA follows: TGCGCCAGCAGCCAAGATCTAAGACTAGCGGGAGATTCCAATGAGCAGTTCTTC.